A selection of T cell receptor beta chains follows, all from one sample in a study of control samples from healthy donors and cancer patients. Produced via immunoSEQ multiplex PCR; TCRdb's table is partial and in-frame only. In the table there are about 180,000 clones, around 90% of which are singletons. Material: blood. The receptors come from a man aged 25 to 40 in good health. CDR3s include the opening cysteine and the closing phenylalanine or tryptophan. Size is stated for part of the rows, as once, few or many counts, or as a class when the clone is expanded.

CDR3 protein: CASSVRMSGGAYYGYTF
J gene: TRBJ1-2
V gene: TRBV5-6
clone size: .

CDR3 protein: CASSPSEGAHSPLHF
J gene: TRBJ1-6
V gene: TRBV27
clone size: .

CDR3 protein: CAWLVGLAVEDTQYF
J gene: TRBJ2-3
V gene: TRBV30
clone size: .

CDR3 protein: CASSLGVAGSTDTQYF
J gene: TRBJ2-3
V gene: TRBV5-4
clone size: .

CDR3 protein: CASSNGLAGGTDTQYF
J gene: TRBJ2-3
V gene: TRBV3-1/TRBV3-2
clone size: .

CDR3 protein: CASSFEPQKLFF
J gene: TRBJ1-4
V gene: TRBV12-3/TRBV12-4
clone size: few

CDR3 protein: CASSATMIRETQYF
J gene: TRBJ2-5
V gene: TRBV25-1
clone size: .

CDR3 protein: CASSSGTTAYNEQFF
J gene: TRBJ2-1
V gene: TRBV6-6
clone size: once

CDR3 protein: CASSIQGINVNTEAFF
J gene: TRBJ1-1
V gene: TRBV19
clone size: .

CDR3 protein: CASSDPGTDVNEQFF
J gene: TRBJ2-1
V gene: TRBV19
clone size: .

CDR3 protein: CSAFTGHSVGANVLTF
J gene: TRBJ2-6
V gene: TRBV29-1
clone size: .

CDR3 protein: CASSPHKVGTASYEQYF
J gene: TRBJ2-7
V gene: TRBV18
clone size: .

CDR3 protein: CASSTPDRGRGYTF
J gene: TRBJ1-2
V gene: TRBV5-6
clone size: .

CDR3 protein: CASSLVGWEETQYF
J gene: TRBJ2-5
V gene: TRBV5-4
clone size: .

CDR3 protein: CASSRGPVNTEAFF
J gene: TRBJ1-1
V gene: TRBV18
clone size: .

CDR3 protein: CAISESSPGLGETRYF
J gene: TRBJ2-5
V gene: TRBV10-3
clone size: .

CDR3 protein: CASRTRRETEAFF
J gene: TRBJ1-1
V gene: TRBV19
clone size: .

CDR3 protein: CASSFDSGSGNTEAFF
J gene: TRBJ1-1
V gene: TRBV5-1
clone size: .

CDR3 protein: CASSVHTDTQYF
J gene: TRBJ2-3
V gene: TRBV2
clone size: .

CDR3 protein: CASSYLLTGAENTGELFF
J gene: TRBJ2-2
V gene: TRBV6-2/TRBV6-3
clone size: .

CDR3 protein: CASSVLGSGGVMDTQYF
J gene: TRBJ2-3
V gene: TRBV9
clone size: .

CDR3 protein: CASSARGDTEAFF
J gene: TRBJ1-1
V gene: TRBV19
clone size: .

CDR3 protein: CASQTVSYEQYF
J gene: TRBJ2-7
V gene: TRBV28
clone size: .

CDR3 protein: CASSPRWDTLEDEQYF
J gene: TRBJ2-7
V gene: TRBV4-1
clone size: once

CDR3 protein: CASSYSSIPVGGQQFF
J gene: TRBJ2-1
V gene: TRBV6-6
clone size: .

CDR3 protein: CASREGLAGVFDEQYF
J gene: TRBJ2-7
V gene: TRBV2
clone size: .

CDR3 protein: CASSWQNLGTQYF
J gene: TRBJ2-5
V gene: TRBV27
clone size: .

CDR3 protein: CASSSGPTGTYEQYF
J gene: TRBJ2-7
V gene: TRBV7-2
clone size: .

CDR3 protein: CASSPIPLTGELFF
J gene: TRBJ2-2
V gene: TRBV18
clone size: .

CDR3 protein: CASSNSGNPYNEQFF
J gene: TRBJ2-1
V gene: TRBV9
clone size: .

CDR3 protein: CASSYSRGADTQYF
J gene: TRBJ2-3
V gene: TRBV6-6
clone size: .

CDR3 protein: CAWSVVREGYTF
J gene: TRBJ1-2
V gene: TRBV30
clone size: .

CDR3 protein: CASTLLGDRGQNTEAFF
J gene: TRBJ1-1
V gene: TRBV21-1
clone size: .

CDR3 protein: CASSLSGFDYGYTF
J gene: TRBJ1-2
V gene: TRBV5-4
clone size: .

CDR3 protein: CASSFSGTGADGYTF
J gene: TRBJ1-2
V gene: TRBV10-2
clone size: .

CDR3 protein: CSVPSGVETQYF
J gene: TRBJ2-5
V gene: TRBV29-1
clone size: .

CDR3 protein: CASSPSETQYF
J gene: TRBJ2-5
V gene: TRBV11-2
clone size: .

CDR3 protein: CSVKDQVREAFF
J gene: TRBJ1-1
V gene: TRBV29-1
clone size: .

CDR3 protein: CASHSQGSRNTEAFF
J gene: TRBJ1-1
V gene: TRBV27
clone size: .

CDR3 protein: CASMDGEGPHSPLHF
J gene: TRBJ1-6
V gene: TRBV25-1
clone size: .

CDR3 protein: CASSLESQGARYEQYF
J gene: TRBJ2-7
V gene: TRBV28
clone size: .

CDR3 protein: CASSESGGNTIYF
J gene: TRBJ1-3
V gene: TRBV10-2
clone size: .

CDR3 protein: CASTRGKNSYEQYF
J gene: TRBJ2-7
V gene: TRBV19
clone size: .

CDR3 protein: CASSLGGTGPGNTIYF
J gene: TRBJ1-3
V gene: TRBV7-9
clone size: .